This is a list of T cell receptor beta chains from one sample in a study of response to subunit inactivated influenza vaccine. TCRdb re-derived calls from the RT-PCR reads in MiXCR, one entry per CDR3 protein. The sample has roughly 500,000 distinct CDR3 sequences, around 25% seen once. The sequences come from CD4+ T cells sorted from PBMCs, collected about 5 days after vaccination. All receptors come from a man between 50 and 59 years old who received an inactivated influenza vaccine. Each CDR3 is given with its conserved first and last residue. The order of the fields is clone size, J gene, D gene, V gene, CDR3 protein, CDR3 DNA. D genes are given only for firm matches. A row's size may be missing; if present it is once, few, many or a size class.

>NA|TRBJ2-5|NA|TRBV7-2
CASSSQRLEETQYF
TGTGCCAGCAGCTCTCAACGACTAGAAGAGACCCAGTACTTC
>NA|TRBJ1-2|NA|TRBV25-1
CASSELSRYGYTF
TGTGCCAGCAGTGAATTGAGTCGCTATGGCTACACCTTC
>few|TRBJ2-6|TRBD1|TRBV12-3/TRBV12-4
CASKAGQGASGANVLTF
TGTGCCAGCAAGGCGGGACAGGGGGCTTCTGGGGCCAACGTCCTGACTTTC
>NA|TRBJ2-7|TRBD1|TRBV28
CASSPYGDRVHEQYF
TGTGCCAGCAGCCCCTACGGGGACAGGGTCCACGAGCAGTACTTC
>NA|TRBJ1-4|NA|TRBV12-3/TRBV12-4
CASSPVGKGKLFF
TGTGCCAGCAGCCCCGTTGGCAAGGGAAAACTGTTTTTT
>NA|TRBJ2-1|TRBD2|TRBV4-2
CASSQTGTSGRNEQFF
TGTGCCAGCAGCCAGACCGGGACTAGCGGGAGGAATGAGCAGTTCTTC
>few|TRBJ2-3|TRBD1|TRBV5-6
CASSFSGGDTDTQYF
TGTGCCAGCAGCTTTTCAGGGGGCGACACAGATACGCAGTATTTT
>few|TRBJ2-1|TRBD2|TRBV7-2
CASSQASGPYEQFF
TGTGCCAGCAGCCAGGCTAGCGGGCCTTATGAGCAGTTCTTC
>few|TRBJ2-5|NA|TRBV20-1
CSARKGGQETQYF
TGCAGTGCTAGAAAAGGGGGCCAAGAGACCCAGTACTTC
>few|TRBJ2-1|NA|TRBV7-9
CASSLAGRNNEQFF
TGTGCCAGCAGCTTAGCGGGGCGTAACAATGAGCAGTTCTTC
>many|TRBJ2-7|TRBD1|TRBV5-1
CASSSGQGFVSYEQYF
TGCGCCAGCAGCTCGGGACAGGGTTTTGTGTCCTACGAGCAGTACTTC
>NA|TRBJ2-2|NA|TRBV5-1
CASSFLQGAGELFF
TGCGCCAGCAGCTTTTTACAGGGCGCCGGGGAGCTGTTTTTT
>few|TRBJ1-3|NA|TRBV25-1
CASSPTRTRGGNTIYF
TGTGCCAGCAGTCCAACCAGGACAAGAGGTGGAAACACCATATATTTT
>NA|TRBJ2-5|TRBD2|TRBV5-1
CASSRGLAETQYF
TGCGCCAGCAGCCGCGGACTAGCTGAGACCCAGTACTTC
>NA|TRBJ2-1|TRBD1|TRBV12-3/TRBV12-4
CASSSSTGTGDNEQFF
TGTGCCAGCAGTTCCTCCACCGGGACAGGGGACAATGAGCAGTTCTTC
>NA|TRBJ2-3|TRBD2|TRBV12-3/TRBV12-4
CASRGLSTDTQYF
TGTGCCAGCAGGGGACTAAGCACAGATACGCAGTATTTT